The 18 T cell receptor beta chains below all came from one sample that was sequenced in a study of blood T cell repertoires in COVID-19. The repertoire was sequenced with immunoSEQ multiplex PCR; TCRdb's copy has only in-frame clones and lacks some. The sample contains approximately 170,000 clones, over 75% of which appear only once. The specimen was peripheral blood. Receptors were obtained from a man at least 80 years old with COVID-19, enrolled during active disease.

This chain links TRBV5-1 with TRBJ2-3, with D possibly matching TRBD2 (6 bases). The CDR3 spans 14 residues. CDR1 SGHRS and CDR2 YFSETQ come from the germline V gene. V lost 7 bases, J lost 1 base, and 13 bases lay in between. The DNA for the CDR3 is TGCGCCAGCGGACTCGAGCGGGGCACAGATACGCAGTATTTT. Its translation is CASGLERGTDTQYF.

The CDR3 reads CASSLDAGGPLNEQFF. CDR3 bases: TGCGCCAGCAGCTTGGACGCGGGGGGGCCCTTAAATGAGCAGTTCTTC. The chain couples TRBV5-1 to TRBJ2-1; 9 positions agree with TRBD2. The CDR3 consists of 16 residues. The V and J ends lost 0 bases and 7 bases, in that order; junction bases with no gene match: 8. CDR1 is SGHRS, CDR2 YFSETQ, per germline.

J is TRBJ2-1 and V is TRBV11-2; a possible D gene is TRBD2 (7 bases). This CDR3 has 18 residues. Germline CDR1 reads SGHAT; CDR2 reads FQNNGV. Trimming shortened V by 3 bases and J by 0 bases, and 18 bases separated the two germline ends. The CDR3 sequence: CASSFSGGAYSSYNEQFF. DNA for the CDR3: TGTGCCAGCAGCTTCTCTGGGGGGGCATATAGCTCCTACAATGAGCAGTTCTTC. The whole variable domain, remainder taken from reference TRBV11-2 and TRBJ2-1, is EAGVAQSPRYKIIEKRQSVAFWCNPISGHATLYWYQQILGQGPKLLIQFQNNGVVDDSQLPKDRFSAERLKGVDSTLKIQPAKLEDSAVYLCASSFSGGAYSSYNEQFFGPGTRLTVL.

In this sample, this clone turned up once. This chain connects TRBV6-5 to TRBJ2-4, with 13 nucleotides matching TRBD2. The length of the CDR3 is 14 residues. CDR1 and CDR2 (germline): MNHEY, SVGAGI. Losses at the gene ends were 9 bases for V and 6 bases for J; bases not matched to a gene: 5. DNA of the CDR3: TGTGCCAGTAGGACTAGCGGGGGTGGAAACATTCAGTACTTC. Translated: CASRTSGGGNIQYF.

This chain uses TRBV7-2 with TRBJ2-2; D may be TRBD2 (5 bases). V dropped 0 bases and J dropped 8 bases, with 10 bases sitting between them. Germline V gene data show CDR1 as SGHTA and CDR2 as FQGNSA. The CDR3 totals 14 residues. The CDR3 bases are TGTGCCAGCAGCTTAGCACTGTCGGGGGGGGAGCTGTTTTTT. Protein sequence: CASSLALSGGELFF. The whole variable domain, remainder taken from reference TRBV7-2 and TRBJ2-2, is GAGVSQSPSNKVTEKGKDVELRCDPISGHTALYWYRQSLGQGLEFLIYFQGNSAPDKSGLPSDRFSAERTGGSVSTLTIQRTQQEDSAVYLCASSLALSGGELFFGEGSRLTVL.

The chain has TRBV6-1 and TRBJ2-5; unclear D gene. CDR1 is MNHNS, CDR2 SASEGT, per germline. This CDR3 has 15 residues. V was trimmed by 1 base and J by 5 bases, leaving 14 bases between them. The CDR3 bases are TGTGCCAGCAGTGAAGTGTCCGGGTCTGGGGAGACCCAGTACTTC. Its protein product is CASSEVSGSGETQYF.

This chain links TRBV9 with TRBJ1-6; 8 nucleotides align to TRBD1. Trimming cost V 4 bases and J 10 bases; bases outside gene matches: 7. Germline assignment: CDR1 SGDLS and CDR2 YYNGEE. The length of the CDR3 is 14 residues. CDR3 sequence: CASSPRTGLSPLHF. Written as DNA, the CDR3 is TGTGCCAGCAGCCCCCGGACAGGGCTATCACCCCTCCACTTT.

This clone was picked up a small number of times. The V gene is TRBV20-1, the J gene TRBJ1-3; D unresolved. Germline CDR1 and CDR2: DFQATT and SNEGSKA (reference sequence). The CDR3 has 11 amino acids. Between the trimmed V and J ends, which lost 6 bases and 4 bases, there was a span of 7 bases. In DNA, the CDR3 is TGCAGTGCCCCCCTCGGAAACACCATATATTTT. This gives the protein CSAPLGNTIYF.

This sequence joins TRBV6-5 and TRBJ1-2, with 7 bases identical to TRBD1. Germline values: CDR1 MNHEY, CDR2 SVGAGI. This CDR3 has 13 amino acids. V dropped 7 bases and J dropped 4; count of bases not matched to a gene: 6. In DNA, the CDR3 is TGTGCCAGCACTCCCGGGACAGTCTATGGCTACACCTTC. Translation: CASTPGTVYGYTF.

The count of this clone is one. The CDR3 loop reads CASSGGQRNEKLFF. CDR3 sequence (DNA): TGTGCCAGCTCCGGCGGACAGCGTAATGAAAAACTGTTTTTT. The genes are TRBV6-5 and TRBJ1-4, with D possibly TRBD1 on 6 matching bases. The CDR3 extends over 14 amino acids. Between the trimmed V and J ends, which lost 8 bases and 4 bases, there was a span of 14 bases. Germline CDR1 reads MNHEY; CDR2 reads SVGAGI.

This clone turned up a few times. The chain joins TRBV6-5 to TRBJ2-5, with a tentative D call TRBD2 (7 bases). The CDR3 runs 12 residues. CDR1 is MNHEY and CDR2 is SVGAGI in the germline V gene. Deletions cut 10 bases from V and 3 bases from J, with 12 bases between. The CDR3 sequence is CATGGGEETQYF. DNA for the CDR3: TGTGCCACGGGGGGCGGGGAAGAGACCCAGTACTTC.

This clone was observed a single time. This chain connects TRBV5-5 to TRBJ1-3, with D hard to call. The CDR3 contains 16 residues. Germline V gene sequence: CDR1 SGHKS, CDR2 YYEKEE (reference sequence). Trimming cost V 1 base and J 4 bases, with 15 bases left between them. CDR3 region: CASSLPTGGRGNTIYF. The CDR3 DNA reads as TGTGCCAGCAGCTTGCCGACGGGAGGCCGCGGAAACACCATATATTTT.

The rearrangement joins TRBV4-2 to TRBJ1-4; TRBD1 aligns across 9 bases. In germline, CDR1 is LGHNA, CDR2 YNFKEQ. Trimming at V came to 1 base and at J to 9 bases, leaving 3 bases not matched to a gene. The CDR3 loop spans 14 amino acids. CDR3 coding DNA: TGTGCCAGCAGCCAAGGGGGACAGGGTCAAAAACTGTTTTTT. Translated: CASSQGGQGQKLFF.

This sequence joins TRBV28 and TRBJ1-2; D is possibly TRBD1 (6 bases). Trimming removed 6 bases at V and 2 bases at J, with 13 bases between. CDR3 size: 14 residues. Germline V CDR1 and CDR2: MDHEN, SYDVKM. The CDR3 loop is CASSHATGNYGYTF. The CDR3 DNA reads TGTGCCAGCAGCCACGCTACAGGGAACTATGGCTACACCTTC.

The chain couples TRBV6-5 to TRBJ1-1; TRBD1 agrees at 7 bases. Germline loops: CDR1 MNHEY, CDR2 SVGAGI. Trimming cost V 2 bases and J 4 bases; bases outside gene matches: 7. This CDR3 contains 15 residues. The CDR3 reads CASSYVGRGTTEAFF. The CDR3 nucleotides read TGTGCCAGCAGTTACGTTGGCAGGGGGACCACTGAAGCTTTCTTT.

V and J are TRBV6-5 and TRBJ1-2, with D perhaps TRBD1 (5 bases). With 7 bases removed from V and 2 bases from J, the gap between germline ends came to 11 bases. The CDR3 has 13 residues. CDR1 is MNHEY, CDR2 SVGAGI, per germline. This CDR3 reads CASNLQANYGYTF. Written as DNA, the CDR3 is TGTGCCAGCAACCTACAGGCAAACTATGGCTACACCTTC.

This sequence joins TRBV9 and TRBJ1-1, with unresolved D. Per germline, CDR1 SGDLS and CDR2 YYNGEE. CDR3 size: 17 residues. V was clipped by 0 bases and J by 1 base, with 16 bases between them. The CDR3 spells CASSVGYGSTENTEAFF. In nucleotides, the CDR3 is TGTGCCAGCAGCGTAGGATATGGAAGTACAGAGAACACTGAAGCTTTCTTT.

This clone showed up just a few times. This chain connects TRBV18 to TRBJ1-2; the match to TRBD1 covers 10 bases. Germline V gives CDR1 KGHSH, CDR2 LQKENI. Losses at the gene ends were 4 bases for V and 6 bases for J; bases not matched to a gene: 8. The CDR3 covers 15 residues. The CDR3: CASSLSGQGGDGYTF. The CDR3, as DNA: TGTGCCAGCTCACTATCAGGACAGGGGGGCGATGGCTACACCTTC. Using reference TRBV18 and TRBJ1-2 for the parts outside the CDR3, the full variable domain is NAGVMQNPRHLVRRRGQEARLRCSPMKGHSHVYWYRQLPEEGLKFMVYLQKENIIDESGMPKERFSAEFPKEGPSILRIQQVVRGDSAAYFCASSLSGQGGDGYTFGSGTRLTVV.